These T cell receptor beta chains were read from a single sample in a study of blood T cells in healthy people across ages. TCRdb called the 5' RACE reads again in MiXCR, with one record for every CDR3 protein. Here the sample spans 1,800,000 or so distinct CDR3 sequences, around 40% being singletons. The sample consisted of blood. These receptor sequences come from a human donor in good health. CDR3s include the opening cysteine and the closing phenylalanine or tryptophan. D genes are given only for firm matches. Size is omitted from some rows. Given values are once, few, many or a class for expanded clones.

j_call: TRBJ1-4
clone_size: -
v_call: TRBV10-3
d_call: -
cdr3_aa: CAISESIRGGEKLFF
cdr3_nt: TGTGCCATCAGTGAGTCGATCAGGGGTGGTGAAAAACTGTTTTTT

j_call: TRBJ2-5
clone_size: -
v_call: TRBV6-5
d_call: TRBD2
cdr3_aa: CASSYPRLAGGDPLQETQYF
cdr3_nt: TGTGCCAGCAGTTACCCTCGGCTAGCGGGGGGGGATCCCCTCCAAGAGACCCAGTACTTC

j_call: TRBJ2-7
clone_size: many
v_call: TRBV7-2
d_call: -
cdr3_aa: CASSLALVGSYEQYF
cdr3_nt: TGTGCCAGCAGCTTAGCCCTTGTGGGGAGCTACGAGCAGTACTTC

j_call: TRBJ1-5
clone_size: once
v_call: TRBV28
d_call: -
cdr3_aa: CASNLSLGLGSLDQPQHF
cdr3_nt: TGTGCCAGCAATTTATCTTTGGGTTTAGGGTCCCTGGATCAGCCCCAGCATTTT

j_call: TRBJ1-1
clone_size: -
v_call: TRBV20-1
d_call: -
cdr3_aa: CSAKEMTEKAFF
cdr3_nt: TGCAGTGCTAAAGAAATGACGGAGAAAGCTTTCTTT

j_call: TRBJ2-3
clone_size: -
v_call: TRBV3-1
d_call: -
cdr3_aa: CASSHDPISTDTQYF
cdr3_nt: TGTGCCAGCAGCCACGACCCGATCAGCACAGATACGCAGTATTTT

j_call: TRBJ1-4
clone_size: -
v_call: TRBV29-1
d_call: -
cdr3_aa: CSVEGGQGINEKLFF
cdr3_nt: TGCAGCGTTGAAGGCGGTCAGGGGATCAATGAAAAACTGTTTTTT

j_call: TRBJ2-7
clone_size: once
v_call: TRBV12-3/TRBV12-4
d_call: -
cdr3_aa: CASSFDRTYEEYF
cdr3_nt: TGTGCCAGCAGTTTCGACAGGACTTACGAGGAGTACTTC

j_call: TRBJ2-1
clone_size: -
v_call: TRBV7-7
d_call: TRBD2
cdr3_aa: CVSSPLAGGPNEQFF
cdr3_nt: TGTGTCAGCAGCCCCCTAGCGGGGGGCCCCAATGAGCAGTTCTTC

j_call: TRBJ2-7
clone_size: -
v_call: TRBV25-1
d_call: -
cdr3_aa: CASSEFDLPYYERYF
cdr3_nt: TGTGCCAGCAGTGAATTTGATTTACCTTACTACGAGCGGTACTTC

j_call: TRBJ1-1
clone_size: -
v_call: TRBV7-2
d_call: -
cdr3_aa: CASSLGGSDGDTEAFF
cdr3_nt: TGTGCCAGCAGCTTAGGGGGGTCGGACGGAGACACTGAAGCTTTCTTT

j_call: TRBJ1-4
clone_size: few
v_call: TRBV5-6
d_call: TRBD1
cdr3_aa: CASSSGTGEKKLFF
cdr3_nt: TGTGCCAGCAGCTCCGGGACAGGGGAAAAAAAACTGTTTTTT

j_call: TRBJ2-4
clone_size: -
v_call: TRBV5-1
d_call: TRBD2
cdr3_aa: CASSLPLTSGGSENIQYF
cdr3_nt: TGCGCCAGCAGCTTGCCACTGACTAGCGGAGGCTCTGAGAACATTCAGTACTTC

j_call: TRBJ2-7
clone_size: -
v_call: TRBV5-1
d_call: -
cdr3_aa: CASTLSPSYHEQYF
cdr3_nt: TGCGCCAGCACCTTATCGCCAAGTTACCACGAGCAGTACTTC

j_call: TRBJ2-7
clone_size: -
v_call: TRBV3-1
d_call: -
cdr3_aa: CASMGTSVYEQYF
cdr3_nt: TGTGCCAGCATGGGGACCTCCGTCTACGAGCAGTACTTC

j_call: TRBJ2-1
clone_size: few
v_call: TRBV3-1
d_call: TRBD2
cdr3_aa: CASSPFRTAGGDEQFF
cdr3_nt: TGTGCCAGCAGCCCCTTCCGGACAGCCGGGGGGGATGAGCAGTTCTTC

j_call: TRBJ2-1
clone_size: -
v_call: TRBV20-1
d_call: TRBD1
cdr3_aa: CSARVDRGKGGSSYNEQFF
cdr3_nt: TGCAGTGCTAGAGTGGACAGGGGGAAGGGGGGGAGCTCCTACAATGAGCAGTTCTTC

j_call: TRBJ2-5
clone_size: few
v_call: TRBV20-1
d_call: TRBD1
cdr3_aa: CSSSSSTGLRETQYF
cdr3_nt: TGCAGTTCTTCCAGTTCGACAGGGCTGAGAGAGACCCAGTACTTC

j_call: TRBJ2-1
clone_size: few
v_call: TRBV5-6
d_call: -
cdr3_aa: CASSSLTGQHNEQFF
cdr3_nt: TGTGCCAGCAGCTCCCTAACTGGACAGCACAATGAGCAGTTCTTC

j_call: TRBJ1-5
clone_size: few
v_call: TRBV29-1
d_call: -
cdr3_aa: CSVGRGTDQPQHF
cdr3_nt: TGCAGCGTTGGGAGGGGTACGGATCAGCCCCAGCATTTT

j_call: TRBJ2-5
clone_size: few
v_call: TRBV5-1
d_call: TRBD2
cdr3_aa: CASSLGVASGAQETQYF
cdr3_nt: TGCGCCAGCAGCTTGGGTGTGGCTAGCGGGGCCCAAGAGACCCAGTACTTC

j_call: TRBJ2-2
clone_size: -
v_call: TRBV5-1
d_call: TRBD1
cdr3_aa: CASSAQGVTGELFF
cdr3_nt: TGCGCCAGCAGCGCCCAGGGGGTCACCGGGGAGCTGTTTTTT

j_call: TRBJ2-5
clone_size: few
v_call: TRBV10-3
d_call: -
cdr3_aa: CAISDNGGETQYF
cdr3_nt: TGTGCCATCAGTGACAATGGGGGAGAGACCCAGTACTTC

j_call: TRBJ2-3
clone_size: -
v_call: TRBV28
d_call: -
cdr3_aa: CASGREWDTQYF
cdr3_nt: TGTGCCAGCGGCAGGGAATGGGATACGCAGTATTTT

j_call: TRBJ2-7
clone_size: -
v_call: TRBV15
d_call: TRBD1
cdr3_aa: CATSRDLDRGYEQYF
cdr3_nt: TGTGCCACCAGCAGAGATTTGGACAGGGGCTACGAGCAGTACTTC

j_call: TRBJ1-2
clone_size: -
v_call: TRBV20-1
d_call: -
cdr3_aa: CSASEAGRLYGYTF
cdr3_nt: TGCAGTGCTAGTGAGGCAGGGCGACTCTATGGCTACACCTTC

j_call: TRBJ1-2
clone_size: few
v_call: TRBV20-1
d_call: -
cdr3_aa: CSATRDIVPYTF
cdr3_nt: TGCAGTGCCACTCGCGACATAGTCCCCTACACCTTC

j_call: TRBJ1-1
clone_size: -
v_call: TRBV5-1
d_call: TRBD1
cdr3_aa: CASSQRQGMGDTEAFF
cdr3_nt: TGCGCCAGCAGCCAACGACAGGGGATGGGTGACACTGAAGCTTTCTTT

j_call: TRBJ2-4
clone_size: few
v_call: TRBV12-3/TRBV12-4
d_call: -
cdr3_aa: CASRLSVAKNIQYF
cdr3_nt: TGTGCCAGCAGATTATCTGTAGCCAAAAACATTCAGTACTTC

j_call: TRBJ2-5
clone_size: -
v_call: TRBV7-2
d_call: TRBD2
cdr3_aa: CASSFLGTSVQETQYF
cdr3_nt: TGTGCCAGCTCCTTCCTCGGGACTAGCGTCCAAGAGACCCAGTACTTC

j_call: TRBJ2-7
clone_size: many
v_call: TRBV5-1
d_call: -
cdr3_aa: CASSSGGNEQYF
cdr3_nt: TGCGCCAGCAGCTCGGGCGGGAACGAGCAGTACTTC

j_call: TRBJ1-1
clone_size: few
v_call: TRBV7-3
d_call: -
cdr3_aa: CASSPQHGVGTEAFF
cdr3_nt: TGTGCCAGCAGCCCCCAACATGGGGTCGGCACTGAAGCTTTCTTT

j_call: TRBJ2-1
clone_size: few
v_call: TRBV29-1
d_call: -
cdr3_aa: CSVEEEGLNEQFF
cdr3_nt: TGCAGCGTTGAAGAGGAGGGGCTCAATGAGCAGTTCTTC

j_call: TRBJ1-3
clone_size: -
v_call: TRBV5-6
d_call: -
cdr3_aa: CASSTGTYSGNTIYF
cdr3_nt: TGTGCCAGCAGCACCGGGACCTACTCTGGAAACACCATATATTTT

j_call: TRBJ2-1
clone_size: -
v_call: TRBV5-1
d_call: TRBD2
cdr3_aa: CASRAGLAAVGNEQVF
cdr3_nt: TGCGCCAGCAGGGCCGGACTAGCGGCCGTTGGCAATGAGCAGGTCTTC

j_call: TRBJ1-1
clone_size: few
v_call: TRBV5-1
d_call: -
cdr3_aa: CASSLERGRTEAFF
cdr3_nt: TGCGCCAGCAGCTTGGAACGGGGGCGGACTGAAGCTTTCTTT

j_call: TRBJ2-1
clone_size: -
v_call: TRBV30
d_call: -
cdr3_aa: CAYYDGVQWNEQFF
cdr3_nt: TGTGCCTACTACGACGGGGTACAGTGGAATGAGCAGTTCTTC

j_call: TRBJ2-3
clone_size: -
v_call: TRBV5-5
d_call: -
cdr3_aa: CASSRAAPDTDTQYF
cdr3_nt: TGTGCCAGCAGCCGAGCGGCTCCAGACACAGATACGCAGTATTTT

j_call: TRBJ1-4
clone_size: -
v_call: TRBV4-2
d_call: -
cdr3_aa: CASSQEEATNEKLFF
cdr3_nt: TGTGCCAGCAGCCAAGAGGAGGCAACTAATGAAAAACTGTTTTTT

j_call: TRBJ1-1
clone_size: -
v_call: TRBV2
d_call: -
cdr3_aa: CASVSNRVHAEAFF
cdr3_nt: TGTGCCAGCGTATCGAACAGGGTTCACGCTGAAGCTTTCTTT

j_call: TRBJ1-2
clone_size: -
v_call: TRBV6-2/TRBV6-3
d_call: -
cdr3_aa: CASSNPGLANYGYTF
cdr3_nt: TGTGCCAGCAGTAACCCAGGCTTAGCTAACTATGGCTACACCTTC

j_call: TRBJ2-1
clone_size: few
v_call: TRBV4-1
d_call: -
cdr3_aa: CASRILEGSPYNEQFF
cdr3_nt: TGCGCCAGCAGGATTCTCGAGGGAAGCCCCTACAATGAGCAGTTCTTC

j_call: TRBJ1-2
clone_size: many
v_call: TRBV20-1
d_call: -
cdr3_aa: CSASGSRQYYTF
cdr3_nt: TGCAGTGCTAGTGGGTCACGGCAGTACTACACCTTC

j_call: TRBJ2-1
clone_size: -
v_call: TRBV7-2
d_call: -
cdr3_aa: CASSKVGNEQFF
cdr3_nt: TGTGCCAGCAGCAAGGTGGGCAATGAGCAGTTCTTC

j_call: TRBJ2-7
clone_size: many
v_call: TRBV6-6
d_call: TRBD1
cdr3_aa: CASGPGQTYEQYF
cdr3_nt: TGTGCCAGCGGGCCGGGACAGACCTACGAGCAGTACTTC

j_call: TRBJ1-4
clone_size: -
v_call: TRBV6-6
d_call: -
cdr3_aa: CASSYFRGSGEKLFF
cdr3_nt: TGTGCCAGCAGTTACTTTCGGGGGAGTGGCGAAAAACTGTTTTTT

j_call: TRBJ2-3
clone_size: once
v_call: TRBV9
d_call: -
cdr3_aa: CASSGDTRYF
cdr3_nt: TGTGCCAGCAGTGGAGATACGCGGTATTTT

j_call: TRBJ1-1
clone_size: -
v_call: TRBV20-1
d_call: -
cdr3_aa: CSARDVGEAVNTEAFF
cdr3_nt: TGCAGTGCTAGAGATGTGGGAGAGGCGGTGAACACTGAAGCTTTCTTT

j_call: TRBJ2-7
clone_size: -
v_call: TRBV20-1
d_call: TRBD1
cdr3_aa: CSAREGTGDFYEQYF
cdr3_nt: TGCAGTGCTAGAGAGGGGACAGGGGATTTCTACGAGCAGTACTTC

j_call: TRBJ2-5
clone_size: few
v_call: TRBV6-4
d_call: TRBD2
cdr3_aa: CASSEASGGETQYF
cdr3_nt: TGTGCCAGCAGTGAAGCTAGCGGGGGTGAGACCCAGTACTTC

j_call: TRBJ1-5
clone_size: -
v_call: TRBV6-2/TRBV6-3
d_call: -
cdr3_aa: CASGYGPENQPQHF
cdr3_nt: TGTGCCAGCGGTTACGGGCCAGAGAATCAGCCCCAGCATTTT

j_call: TRBJ1-5
clone_size: -
v_call: TRBV6-5
d_call: -
cdr3_aa: CASSQRGQGQPQHF
cdr3_nt: TGTGCCAGCAGTCAGAGGGGTCAGGGTCAGCCCCAGCATTTT

j_call: TRBJ2-4
clone_size: -
v_call: TRBV5-1
d_call: -
cdr3_aa: CASSLSEAEGQYF
cdr3_nt: TGCGCCAGCAGCTTATCGGAAGCCGAAGGGCAGTACTTC

j_call: TRBJ2-1
clone_size: -
v_call: TRBV24-1
d_call: -
cdr3_aa: CATSAWGWNEQFF
cdr3_nt: TGTGCCACCAGTGCTTGGGGTTGGAATGAGCAGTTCTTC

j_call: TRBJ2-1
clone_size: few
v_call: TRBV5-1
d_call: TRBD2
cdr3_aa: CASSLEAGRDEQFF
cdr3_nt: TGCGCCAGCAGCTTGGAGGCAGGGAGGGATGAGCAGTTCTTC

j_call: TRBJ2-7
clone_size: many
v_call: TRBV18
d_call: TRBD1
cdr3_aa: CASSPSGQFYEQYF
cdr3_nt: TGTGCCAGCTCACCCTCGGGACAGTTCTACGAGCAGTACTTC

j_call: TRBJ2-1
clone_size: -
v_call: TRBV11-3
d_call: TRBD1
cdr3_aa: CASSLNPTGTYNEQFF
cdr3_nt: TGTGCCAGCAGCTTAAATCCGACAGGGACCTACAATGAGCAGTTCTTC

j_call: TRBJ2-7
clone_size: few
v_call: TRBV4-2
d_call: -
cdr3_aa: CASSQEVLRGTYEQYF
cdr3_nt: TGTGCCAGCAGCCAAGAGGTCTTGCGGGGAACCTACGAGCAGTACTTC